This is a list of T cell receptor beta chains from one sample in a study of OX40 agonist ivuxolimab in advanced cancers. Assay used: immunoSEQ multiplex PCR; TCRdb lists only in-frame clones, some missing. The sample has 35,000 to 55,000 clones, 85% to 95% seen once. The sample in question was CD4+ or CD8+ T cells sorted from blood, obtained in a trial of the OX40 agonist ivuxolimab. The receptors derive from an adult with an advanced solid tumor such as melanoma, head and neck, liver or kidney cancer. Both conserved end residues are part of each CDR3. The D gene is left open where the match is weak. Part of the rows lack a size; the others show once, few, many or a class for expanded clones.

>TRBJ2-7|.|TRBV7-3|.
TGTGCCAGCAGCGCCCCCAATTCCTACGAGCAGTACTTC
CASSAPNSYEQYF
>TRBJ2-5|TRBD1|TRBV6-4|.
TGTGCCAGCAGTGTCAAACAGGGGGCGCTGGAGACCCAGTACTTC
CASSVKQGALETQYF
>TRBJ2-7|.|TRBV9|once
TGTGCCAGCAGCGTAGGAGGGGCCGCGGACTACGAGCAGTACTTC
CASSVGGAADYEQYF
>TRBJ2-1|TRBD1|TRBV29-1|.
TGCAGCGTGGGGACAGGGTGGGATGAGCAGTTCTTC
CSVGTGWDEQFF
>TRBJ1-5|.|TRBV19|once
TGTGCCAGTAGTACTAAAAGAGGAGGGATTGATCAGCCCCAGCATTTT
CASSTKRGGIDQPQHF
>TRBJ2-4|.|TRBV11-2|.
TGTGCCAGCAGCCCCCTCCAGCTAGCCAAAAACATTCAGTACTTC
CASSPLQLAKNIQYF
>TRBJ1-2|.|TRBV7-2|.
TGTGCCAGCAGCTTACAGGTGGGTAACTATGGCTACACCTTC
CASSLQVGNYGYTF
>TRBJ2-7|.|TRBV7-3|.
TGTGCCAGCAGCTTAGTCGTTGACTACGAGCAGTACTTC
CASSLVVDYEQYF
>TRBJ2-2|TRBD2|TRBV9|.
TGTGCCAGCAGCCCAGTGTCTAGCGGCACCGGGGAGCTGTTTTTT
CASSPVSSGTGELFF
>TRBJ2-3|TRBD2|TRBV9|.
TGTGCCAGCAGCGCGAGCGGGAGTACAGATACGCAGTATTTT
CASSASGSTDTQYF
>TRBJ2-7|TRBD2|TRBV11-2|.
TGTGCCAGCAGCTTCTCTCTAGCGGAGACGTACGAGCAGTACTTC
CASSFSLAETYEQYF
>TRBJ2-5|TRBD1|TRBV4-1|.
TGCGCCAGCAGCCAAACAGGGGTTCCCCAAGAGACCCAGTACTTC
CASSQTGVPQETQYF
>TRBJ2-2|.|TRBV19|.
TGTGCCAGTAGTATTATGGGCTTAGGGACCGGGGAGCTGTTTTTT
CASSIMGLGTGELFF
>TRBJ1-2|.|TRBV6-5|.
TGTGCCAGCAGTTACTTGACTAACTATGGCTACACCTTC
CASSYLTNYGYTF
>TRBJ2-7|.|TRBV9|.
TGTGCCAGCAGCGTAGGGAGTCTAACCTACGAGCAGTACTTC
CASSVGSLTYEQYF
>TRBJ1-2|.|TRBV7-2|.
TGTGCCAGCAGCTTAGCCGGAGGAAACCAAGCTAACTATGGCTACACCTTC
CASSLAGGNQANYGYTF
>TRBJ1-1|TRBD1|TRBV10-2|.
TGCGCCAGCAGTGAGAGGGACAGATTAGCCAACACTGAAGCTTTCTTT
CASSERDRLANTEAFF
>TRBJ2-7|.|TRBV5-1|.
TGCGCCAGCAGCCCAAAGAGGTCGAGCTCCTACGAGCAGTACTTC
CASSPKRSSSYEQYF
>TRBJ1-1|TRBD1|TRBV9|.
TGTGCCAGCAGCCCGTGGACAGGGGGTACTGAAGCTTTCTTT
CASSPWTGGTEAFF
>TRBJ1-3|.|TRBV27|.
TGTGCCAGCAGCCCTACCGGGATAACTGGAAACACCATATATTTT
CASSPTGITGNTIYF
>TRBJ1-3|.|TRBV16|.
TGTGCCAGCAGCCAAGGGACGGCCCTCTCTGGAAACACCATATATTTT
CASSQGTALSGNTIYF
>TRBJ2-3|.|TRBV27|.
TGTGCCATTGGGGGAGGTACGCAGTATTTT
CAIGGGTQYF
>TRBJ2-2|.|TRBV6-6|once
TGTGCCAGCAGTCCCACCGGGGAGCTGTTTTTT
CASSPTGELFF
>TRBJ2-5|.|TRBV28|.
TGTGCCAGCAGCCCGCTCGGACTGCGGGAGACCCAGTACTTC
CASSPLGLRETQYF
>TRBJ1-2|TRBD1|TRBV28|.
TGTGCCAGCAGTCCCGGGACAGGGGTGGTAAGGCTTTATGGCTACACCTTC
CASSPGTGVVRLYGYTF
>TRBJ2-5|TRBD1|TRBV7-9|.
TGTGCCAGCAGCTTAACCAGGGGGCTGATGCAGACCCAGTACTTC
CASSLTRGLMQTQYF
>TRBJ1-1|.|TRBV7-9|.
TGTGCCAGCAGCTTTGGGAGGGTCACTGAAGCTTTCTTT
CASSFGRVTEAFF
>TRBJ2-7|.|TRBV7-9|.
TGTGCCAGCAGCTTAAATGGACTCAACGAGCAGTACTTC
CASSLNGLNEQYF
>TRBJ2-7|.|TRBV5-6|.
TGTGCCAGCACCACTCTCCGACGGACGCAGCCCGAGCAGTACTTC
CASTTLRRTQPEQYF
>TRBJ2-7|.|TRBV20-1|.
TGCAGTGCTGGCACCCTTTACGAGCAGTACTTC
CSAGTLYEQYF
>TRBJ1-5|.|TRBV5-4|.
TGTGCCAGCAGCTTGGGGGGGATGGGGCAGCCCCAGCATTTT
CASSLGGMGQPQHF
>TRBJ2-4|.|TRBV29-1|.
TGCAGCGTTTTGAGGGAAAACATTCAGTACTTC
CSVLRENIQYF
>TRBJ1-5|.|TRBV6-6|.
TGTGCCAGCACACCGTATAGCAATCAGCCCCAGCATTTT
CASTPYSNQPQHF
>TRBJ2-1|.|TRBV6-6|.
TGTGCCAGCAGTTACTCCCGGGGTACCTACAATGAGCAGTTCTTC
CASSYSRGTYNEQFF
>TRBJ2-2|.|TRBV7-9|.
TGTGCCAGCAGCTTAGCGCTGGGAGCCGGGGAGCTGTTTTTT
CASSLALGAGELFF
>TRBJ1-5|.|TRBV6-5|.
TGTGCCAGCAGTTTAAGCGATAGCAATCAGCCCCAGCATTTT
CASSLSDSNQPQHF